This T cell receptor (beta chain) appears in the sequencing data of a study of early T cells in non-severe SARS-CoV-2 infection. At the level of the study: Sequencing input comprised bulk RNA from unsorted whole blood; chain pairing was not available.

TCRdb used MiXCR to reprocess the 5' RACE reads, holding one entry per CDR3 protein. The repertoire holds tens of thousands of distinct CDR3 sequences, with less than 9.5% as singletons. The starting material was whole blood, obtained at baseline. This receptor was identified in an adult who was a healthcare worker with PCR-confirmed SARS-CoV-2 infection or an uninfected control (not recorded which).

CDR3: CATRKGPGSDTQYF. CDR3 sequence (DNA): TGTGCCACCAGGAAGGGACCGGGGTCAGATACGCAGTATTTT. The rearrangement joins TRBV24-1 to TRBJ2-3; D possibly uses TRBD1 or TRBD2 (5 bases each). Between the trimmed V and J ends, which lost 7 bases and 4 bases, there was a span of 14 bases. There are 14 residues in the CDR3. Germline-derived CDR1 and CDR2 are KGHDR and SFDVKD.